Below, one T cell receptor beta chain is given with its context. This sample stems from a study of siplizumab effects on memory and regulatory T cells. Germline CDR1 is LNHDA and CDR2 is SQIVND (reference sequence). Trimming took off 0 bases at V and 2 bases at J, with 10 bases between the two ends. This CDR3 region has 15 residues. The repertoire was sequenced with immunoSEQ multiplex PCR; TCRdb's copy has only in-frame clones and lacks some. The sample includes over 85,000 clones, 90% to 95% of them seen just once. The source material was CD8+ T cells sorted from blood. V usage is TRBV19 and J usage is TRBJ1-1, with a weak D call TRBD1 (6 bases). This TCR was recovered from a human donor in good health. CDR3 region: CASSIDQGSNTEAFF. The CDR3 DNA sequence: TGTGCCAGTAGTATAGATCAGGGGTCCAACACTGAAGCTTTCTTT.